A selection of T cell receptor beta chains follows, all from one sample in a study of beta chain features in type 1 diabetes. Clones were sequenced by immunoSEQ multiplex PCR, and TCRdb holds only the in-frame ones, with some missing. Among about 130,000 clones listed, around 10% were seen once. Specimen: central memory CD4+ T cells from blood. These receptors all stem from a man younger than 45 with type 1 diabetes. The CDR3 runs from the conserved cysteine through the conserved F or W. Fields, in order: J gene, D gene, CDR3 length, V gene, clone size, CDR3 DNA, CDR3 protein. The D gene is left open where the match is weak. Clone size appears in some rows only: once, few, many, or a class for an expanded clone.

TRBJ1-2 . 12 TRBV27 . TGTGCCAGCAGTTTTGCCGGCTATGGCTACACCTTC CASSFAGYGYTF
TRBJ1-1 . 12 TRBV21-1 . TGTGCCAGCAGCAAACAGTACACTGAAGCTTTCTTT CASSKQYTEAFF
TRBJ2-2 . 15 TRBV6-5 . TGTGCCAGCAGCTATAGCGGCCTGAACACCGGGGAGCTGTTTTTT CASSYSGLNTGELFF
TRBJ1-2 TRBD1 13 TRBV27 few TGTGCCAGCAGTCCGGGACAGGGAATAGGCTACACCTTC CASSPGQGIGYTF
TRBJ2-7 . 18 TRBV4-2 few TGTGCCAGCAGCCAAGATCCTTTTCTACAGGGTGGTACGGGCGAGCAGTACTTC CASSQDPFLQGGTGEQYF
TRBJ1-5 TRBD1 13 TRBV18 . TGTGCCAGCTCCGGGACAGGGGCTCAGCCCCAGCATTTT CASSGTGAQPQHF
TRBJ1-6 . 15 TRBV2 . TGTGCCAGCAGTGAAAGGGACATTACCTATTCACCCCTCCACTTT CASSERDITYSPLHF
TRBJ2-7 TRBD1 12 TRBV7-2 few TGTGCCAGCAGCCGGGACAGAGACGAGCAGTACTTC CASSRDRDEQYF
TRBJ2-3 TRBD2 14 TRBV2 . TGTGCCAGCACGGACGGGGGGGCCACAGATACGCAGTATTTT CASTDGGATDTQYF
TRBJ2-7 TRBD1 13 TRBV18 . TGTGCCAGCTCACATGACAGGGAAGGCGAGCAGTACTTC CASSHDREGEQYF
TRBJ2-5 . 15 TRBV4-1 few TGCGCCAGCAGCCTCGCTGGGACTTACCAAGAGACCCAGTACTTC CASSLAGTYQETQYF
TRBJ1-1 . 15 TRBV5-1 few TGCGCCAGCAGCCTGGATGGCAGAAAGAACACTGAAGCTTTCTTT CASSLDGRKNTEAFF